These T cell receptor beta chains were read from a single sample in a study of siplizumab effects on memory and regulatory T cells. The repertoire was sequenced with immunoSEQ multiplex PCR; TCRdb's copy has only in-frame clones and lacks some. Counted here are approximately 48,000 clones, over 90% occurring once; the ten biggest clones make up 15% to 20%. Sequencing input: CD8+ T cells sorted from blood. These receptors were taken from a human donor in good health. CDR3s leave out the opening cysteine and the closing phenylalanine or tryptophan.

j_call v_call cdr3_aa
TRBJ1-5 TRBV4-1 ASSQAWVNQPQH
TRBJ2-2 TRBV11-2 ASTSPFTGEAGELF
TRBJ2-6 TRBV7-9 ASSPAEANVLT
TRBJ2-2 TRBV19 ASSIGRAVGTGELF
TRBJ1-5 TRBV28 ASSFIVYQPQH
TRBJ2-1 TRBV19 ASISTWDSRGMGQF
TRBJ2-1 TRBV7-9 ASSLGDEQF
TRBJ2-3 TRBV4-1 ASSQDLTTDTQY
TRBJ1-1 TRBV12-5 ASGLLTGTGDTEAF
TRBJ1-4 TRBV13 ASSLGWQGDEKLF
TRBJ2-1 TRBV27 ASSSGGSSYNEQF
TRBJ2-1 TRBV11-2 ASSRSGSSYNEQF
- TRBV6-1 ASPGGGTDYEQY
TRBJ2-1 TRBV27 ASSTGQDGRRWQF
TRBJ2-5 TRBV18 ASSLTLYQETQY
TRBJ2-1 TRBV28 ASSFPASGGEDNEQF
TRBJ2-1 TRBV28 ASMRWGTGGLLHNEQF
TRBJ2-7 TRBV27 ASSLGQRYEQY
TRBJ1-4 TRBV4-1 ASSQDRGMF
TRBJ2-1 TRBV27 ASSFATGPNEQF
TRBJ1-2 TRBV6-6 ASKGYGYT
TRBJ2-6 TRBV7-9 ASSFSGTPSGANVLT
TRBJ1-2 TRBV13 ASSKNPRNYGYT
TRBJ2-2 TRBV13 ASSLDRVRTGELF
TRBJ2-5 TRBV28 ATTEGASQVETQY
TRBJ2-3 TRBV6-4 ASSEDRVDDDTQY
TRBJ2-7 TRBV5-1 ASRQGGYYEQY
TRBJ2-2 TRBV12-5 ASGPYTGELF
TRBJ1-1 TRBV5-4 ASSLAGTQAF
TRBJ1-5 TRBV27 ASSSITGSNQPQH
TRBJ1-4 TRBV2 ASLPGVTFNEKLF
TRBJ1-4 TRBV7-2 ASSSRPSGAYNEKLF
TRBJ2-1 TRBV7-9 ASSLGSSGNDNEQF
TRBJ2-7 TRBV4-1 ASGAQGGGYEQY
TRBJ1-1 TRBV6-5 ASSPGTNTEAF
TRBJ2-5 TRBV7-9 ASSPGDTGWETQY